This T cell receptor beta chain emerged from a study of T cell responses to AZD1222 COVID-19 vaccine. General study results and limits: It was only after the peak T cell response that any repertoires were sampled. Only a handful of AZD1222 recipients, more than 5 in all, had baseline seropositivity.

The study pooled second doses at about 4 or about 12 weeks. Clones were sequenced by immunoSEQ multiplex PCR, and TCRdb holds only the in-frame ones, with some missing. Here the sample spans about 130,000 clones, roughly 88% being singletons. As to this clone: The antigen is not known.

This CDR3 region has 17 residues. V gave up 5 bases and J gave up 4 bases, with 24 bases separating them. Germline V gene data show CDR1 as SGDLS and CDR2 as YYNGEE. This receptor was identified in an adult who received the AZD1222 COVID-19 vaccine. The gene calls are TRBV9 and TRBJ1-1, with D possibly being TRBD1 (6 bases). Sequenced here: peripheral blood, sampled 28 days after the second AZD1222 dose. The CDR3 DNA follows: TGTGCCAGCAGTAGGACAGTCTATGATGAGGGTAGCACTGAAGCTTTCTTT. Protein sequence: CASSRTVYDEGSTEAFF.